A single sample gave rise to the 22 T cell receptor beta chains below, sequenced in a study of siplizumab effects on memory and regulatory T cells. The assay was immunoSEQ multiplex PCR, and TCRdb's table has in-frame clones only and misses some. The sample contains 65,000 to 90,000 clones, 93% of which appear only once. Source material: CD8+ T cells sorted from blood. These receptor sequences come from a human donor in good health.

The J gene is TRBJ2-2, the V gene TRBV6-5, with D hard to call. Per germline, CDR1 MNHEY and CDR2 SVGAGI. The CDR3 has 15 residues. The V end lost 6 bases, the J end lost 4 bases, and 15 bases lay between the germline ends. The CDR3 region has the DNA TGTGCCAGCAGCCGAGAGCTAGAGATCACCGGGGAGCTGTTTTTT. Protein product: CASSRELEITGELFF.

The chain couples TRBV27 to TRBJ2-7; D possibly uses TRBD1 or TRBD2 (5 bases each). Trimming pared 3 bases from V and 7 bases from J, leaving 10 bases between. The length of the CDR3 is 12 residues. From germline, CDR1 is MNHEY and CDR2 SMNVEV (reference sequence). CDR3 sequence (DNA): TGTGCCAGCAGTTTTTGGGGCGGGGAGCAGTACTTC. Translation: CASSFWGGEQYF.

The chain has TRBV4-2 and TRBJ1-6; D might be TRBD1 (5 bases). V was clipped by 3 bases and J by 8 bases, with 17 bases between them. Germline loops: CDR1 LGHNA, CDR2 YNFKEQ. The CDR3 has 16 amino acids. DNA for the CDR3: TGTGCCAGCAGCCACCCCGGGATACAGGAGGATTCACCCCTCCACTTT. This encodes CASSHPGIQEDSPLHF.

The chain is built from TRBV5-6 and TRBJ1-1; D remains unclear. V gave up 7 bases and J gave up 0 bases, with 4 bases separating them. Germline V gene lookup returns CDR1 SGHDT and CDR2 YYEEEE. CDR3 size: 11 residues. This chain's CDR3 is CASSLNTEAFF. The CDR3 coding sequence is TGTGCCAGCTCGTTGAACACTGAAGCTTTCTTT.

This CDR3 is CASSPSVGYGYTF. CDR3 sequence (DNA): TGTGCCAGCAGCCCCTCTGTGGGCTATGGCTACACCTTC. The genes are TRBV28 and TRBJ1-2; no clear D. The V end lost 6 bases, the J end lost 4 bases, and 12 bases lay between the germline ends. The CDR3 is made up of 13 amino acids. Germline lookup yields CDR1 MDHEN and CDR2 SYDVKM.

With respect to this clone: The junction differs from germline at one of its ends, possibly a read error. Other DNA sequences in this specimen translate into the identical CDR3. J is TRBJ1-2 and V is TRBV14; D remains ambiguous. The germline CDR1 and CDR2 sequences are SGHDN and FVKESK. CDR3 size: 16 residues. The CDR3 DNA reads as TGTGCCAGCAGTCAAGGGTTTGGTTTTGTAGTGGGTGGCTACACCTTC. This codes for CASSQGFGFVVGGYTF. Full variable domain (outside the CDR3, taken from reference TRBV14 and TRBJ1-2): EAGVTQFPSHSVIEKGQTVTLRCDPISGHDNLYWYRRVMGKEIKFLLHFVKESKQDESGMPNNRFLAERTGGTYSTLKVQPAELEDSGVYFCASSQGFGFVVGGYTFGSGTRLTVV.

The genes are TRBV21-1 and TRBJ1-4; TRBD1 is taken as the D call from the table, unchecked against the DNA. TRBV21-1 is a pseudogene. This CDR3 contains 17 residues. The CDR3 here is CASSKEATGTGVEKLFF. The CDR3 DNA reads TGTGCCAGCAGCAAAGAAGCCACCGGGACAGGGGTTGAAAAACTGTTTTTT.

This rearrangement joins TRBV7-9 to TRBJ2-5; D is unclear. Germline lookup yields CDR1 SEHNR and CDR2 FQNEAQ (reference sequence). The V end was cut by 4 bases, the J end by 2 bases, with 11 bases between. CDR3 length: 14 residues. CDR3 residues: CASSSRLAQETQYF. The CDR3 DNA reads TGTGCCAGCAGCTCGAGACTGGCGCAAGAGACCCAGTACTTC.

V usage is TRBV12-5 and J usage is TRBJ2-5; tentatively, D is TRBD2 (5 bases). Germline V gene lookup returns CDR1 LGHNT and CDR2 FRNRAP. V was shortened by 3 bases and J by 5 bases, with 10 bases between the two germline ends. There are 13 residues in the CDR3. The CDR3 loop is CASGLGGRETQYF. The CDR3 coding sequence is TGTGCTAGTGGTTTAGGCGGGCGTGAGACCCAGTACTTC. The variable domain in full, with the rest retrieved from reference TRBV12-5 and TRBJ2-5, is DARVTQTPRHKVTEMGQEVTMRCQPILGHNTVFWYRQTMMQGLELLAYFRNRAPLDDSGMPKDRFSAEMPDATLATLKIQPSEPRDSAVYFCASGLGGRETQYFGPGTRLLVL.

V gene TRBV4-1 combines with J gene TRBJ2-3, with 8 bases identical to TRBD2. From germline, CDR1 is MGHRA and CDR2 YSYEKL. J lost 0 bases, V lost 3 bases, and 20 bases had no gene match. There are 21 residues in the CDR3. The CDR3 nucleotides read TGCGCCAGCAGCCATCCCTCGGGGGGTAGCGGGGAGCTCCCTAGCACAGATACGCAGTATTTT. Translation gives CASSHPSGGSGELPSTDTQYF.

The CDR3 nucleotides are TGTGCCAGCAGCTTTGGGGGGGCGTCCACAGATACGCAGTATTTT. Its translation: CASSFGGASTDTQYF. This chain uses TRBV7-8 with TRBJ2-3; the D gene is possibly TRBD2 (7 bases). The CDR3 spans 15 residues. The germline V gene has CDR1 SGHVS and CDR2 FQNEAQ. V lost 3 bases and J lost 2, with 12 bases in between.

This sequence joins TRBV28 and TRBJ2-7, with D possibly called TRBD1 or TRBD2 (5 bases each). Trimming stripped 6 bases from V and 0 bases from J, with 15 bases between. Germline CDR1 MDHEN, CDR2 SYDVKM. The CDR3 contains 15 residues. The CDR3 nucleotides read TGTGCCAGCAGCCCGCGAACGGGGCGCTCCTACGAGCAGTACTTC. Translating it yields CASSPRTGRSYEQYF.

V gene TRBV6-5 combines with J gene TRBJ2-7; 11 nucleotides line up with TRBD1. This CDR3 is built from 13 residues. The germline V gene has CDR1 MNHEY and CDR2 SVGAGI. J was trimmed by 6 bases and V by 5 bases; bases with no gene match: 3. Written as DNA, the CDR3 is TGTGCCAGCAGTCCGGGGACAGGGGGCGAGCAGTACTTC. Translation: CASSPGTGGEQYF.

V and J are TRBV29-1 and TRBJ1-2; 7 nucleotides align to TRBD1. This CDR3 has 14 amino acids. Germline trimming cut 6 bases from V and 2 bases from J; bases unmatched to any gene: 9. Germline CDR1 and CDR2: SQVTM and ANQGSEA. As DNA, the CDR3 is TGCAGCGTCGGACAGGAGGCTAGAAACTATGGCTACACCTTC. Protein sequence: CSVGQEARNYGYTF. Full variable domain (rest looked up from reference TRBV29-1 and TRBJ1-2): SAVISQKPSRDICQRGTSLTIQCQVDSQVTMMFWYRQQPGQSLTLIATANQGSEATYESGFVIDKFPISRPNLTFSTLTVSNMSPEDSSIYLCSVGQEARNYGYTFGSGTRLTVV.

The sample holds one count of this clone. V and J are TRBV6-5 and TRBJ1-1; 12 positions match TRBD1. This CDR3 has 13 residues. Germline loops: CDR1 MNHEY, CDR2 SVGAGI. J was trimmed by 11 bases and V by 6 bases; bases with no gene match: 7. As DNA, the CDR3 is TGTGCCAGCAGCCCCGGGACAGGGGGCGAGGCTTTCTTT. Protein product: CASSPGTGGEAFF.

J is TRBJ2-7 and V is TRBV10-1, with 8 bases lining up with TRBD2. Germline-derived CDR1 and CDR2 are WNHNN and SYGVQD (reference sequence). J was trimmed by 4 bases and V by 3 bases; bases with no gene match: 23. The CDR3 runs 20 residues. As DNA, the CDR3 is TGCGCCAGCAGTGAAGATGTATTCCCTAGCGGGCCCCTTCCCCTTTACGAGCAGTACTTC. This sequence encodes CASSEDVFPSGPLPLYEQYF.

This clone was observed a single time. The rearrangement links TRBV25-1 to TRBJ2-5; D remains unclear. CDR1 MGHDK and CDR2 SYGVNS come from the germline V gene. Trimming shortened V by 1 base and J by 8 bases, and 8 bases separated the two germline ends. The CDR3 runs to 12 residues. CDR3: CASSEFPSTQYF. As DNA, the CDR3 is TGTGCCAGCAGTGAATTCCCCTCAACCCAGTACTTC.

Written as DNA, the CDR3 is TGCAGCGGACGGGCTAGCGGGGTCAATGAGCAGTTCTTC. As protein: CSGRASGVNEQFF. The chain recombines TRBV29-1 with TRBJ2-1, with 9 nucleotides matching TRBD2. V was pared by 7 bases and J by 6 bases, with 7 bases of the junction left unmatched. Germline V CDR1 and CDR2: SQVTM, ANQGSEA. The CDR3 totals 13 residues.

This chain connects TRBV28 to TRBJ2-7; D is ambiguous. The ends were cut back, 5 bases at V and 3 bases at J, with 11 bases in the middle. The CDR3 is 13 residues long. The germline CDR1 and CDR2 sequences are MDHEN and SYDVKM. The DNA of the CDR3 is TGTGCCAGCAGTCCCTTGGGAAGCTACGAGCAGTACTTC. This encodes CASSPLGSYEQYF.

This chain joins TRBV7-9 and TRBJ2-1; 12 nucleotides align to TRBD2. CDR1 SEHNR and CDR2 FQNEAQ come from the germline V gene (reference sequence). The trim removed 5 bases at V and 5 bases at J, leaving 4 bases unmatched. CDR3 length: 15 residues. CDR3 loop: CASSRGLAGNNEQFF. CDR3 coding DNA: TGTGCCAGCAGCCGTGGACTAGCGGGGAACAATGAGCAGTTCTTC.

The chain is built from TRBV7-9 and TRBJ2-2; the D gene is possibly TRBD1 (6 bases). Germline assignment: CDR1 SEHNR and CDR2 FQNEAQ (reference sequence). The CDR3 consists of 16 residues. V shed 3 bases and J shed 3 bases, with 14 bases lying between them. CDR3 sequence reads: CASSLPSGVDTGELFF. The CDR3 DNA is TGTGCCAGCAGCTTGCCGTCAGGGGTTGACACCGGGGAGCTGTTTTTT.

The chain recombines TRBV2 with TRBJ2-5; D is ambiguous. Trimming removed 2 bases from V and 2 bases from J, with 18 bases in between. This CDR3 is built from 17 residues. CDR1 is SNHLY, CDR2 FYNNEI, per germline. In DNA, the CDR3 is TGTGCCAGCAGTGAATTGGGTTGGGCCCTACCTCAAGAGACCCAGTACTTC. It specifies CASSELGWALPQETQYF.